These 2 T cell receptor beta chains originate from one sample sequenced in a study of blood T cells in healthy people across ages. A J-beta primer mix and a sample-barcoded 5' primer were used in a second PCR of about 7 to 11 cycles. TCRdb analysed the 5' RACE reads with MiXCR anew, one entry per CDR3 protein. The sample includes about 1.5 million distinct CDR3 sequences, around two fifths seen only once; the top ten take roughly 7.7%. The sample consisted of blood. These receptor sequences come from a woman younger than 35 in good health.

V usage is TRBV6-1 and J usage is TRBJ2-7; D gene uncertain. Deletions cut 4 bases from V and 2 bases from J, with 12 bases between. The CDR3 has 14 residues. CDR1 is MNHNS and CDR2 is SASEGT in the germline V gene. The CDR3 nucleotides read TGTGCCAGCAGTGGTCAGTCTCGAGCCTACGAGCAGTACTTC. This gives the protein CASSGQSRAYEQYF.

The chain has TRBV4-1 and TRBJ1-2; no reliable D call. Germline-derived CDR1 and CDR2 are MGHRA and YSYEKL. Trimming took off 5 bases at V and 1 base at J, with 8 bases between the two ends. The CDR3 has 13 residues. In nucleotides, the CDR3 is TGCGCCAGCAGCGACGAAGTTAACTATGGCTACACCTTC. Translated, it gives CASSDEVNYGYTF.